This TCR beta chain was found in a study of T cell responses to AZD1222 COVID-19 vaccine. The table came from immunoSEQ multiplex PCR; TCRdb's copy has only in-frame clones and leaves some out. The sample lists about 51,000 clones; 70% to 90% were seen once. General study points: With dominance at 160-218 and 743-854, vaccine-associated CD4 TCRs spanned spike.

The V segment lost 11 bases and the J segment 9 bases; nucleotides outside the gene matches: 15. Germline V gene data show CDR1 as SNHLY and CDR2 as FYNNEI. This CDR3 region has 14 residues. A single count supports this clone. What it recognizes is unknown. The V call is TRBV2, the J call TRBJ2-1; 8 nucleotides align to TRBD2. Sequencing was performed on peripheral blood, taken 28 days after the second AZD1222 dose. The sequence was obtained from an adult who received the AZD1222 COVID-19 vaccine. CDR3 amino acids: CAVSETGGSGEQFF. The CDR3 nucleotides are TGTGCCGTGTCCGAGACGGGAGGGTCTGGTGAGCAGTTCTTC.